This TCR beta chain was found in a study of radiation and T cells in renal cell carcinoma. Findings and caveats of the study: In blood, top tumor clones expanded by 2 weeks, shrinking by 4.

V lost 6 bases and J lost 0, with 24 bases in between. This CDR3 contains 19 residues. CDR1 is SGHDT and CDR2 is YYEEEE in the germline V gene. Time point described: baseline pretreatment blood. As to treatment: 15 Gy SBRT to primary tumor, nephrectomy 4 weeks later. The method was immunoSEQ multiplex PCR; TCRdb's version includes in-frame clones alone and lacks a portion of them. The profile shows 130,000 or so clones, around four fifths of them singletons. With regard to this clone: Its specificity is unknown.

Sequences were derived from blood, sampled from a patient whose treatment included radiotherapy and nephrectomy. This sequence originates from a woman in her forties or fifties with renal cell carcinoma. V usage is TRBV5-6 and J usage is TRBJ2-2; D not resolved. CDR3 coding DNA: TGTGCCAGCACCAGAGACCCTACCCCGGCCTTCGCGAACACCGGGGAGCTGTTTTTT. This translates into CASTRDPTPAFANTGELFF.